A selection of T cell receptor beta chains follows, all from one sample in a study of T cell responses to AZD1222 COVID-19 vaccine. Sequenced by immunoSEQ multiplex PCR; TCRdb stores in-frame clones only, minus some. Of about 82,000 clones listed, roughly 84% were seen once; the top ten hold roughly 18%. The source material was peripheral blood, sampled 28 days after the second AZD1222 dose. The receptors were gathered from an adult who received the AZD1222 COVID-19 vaccine. CDR3s include the opening cysteine and the closing phenylalanine or tryptophan. Fields, in order: V gene, J gene, D gene, clone size, CDR3 protein, CDR3 DNA. The D gene is left open where the match is weak. Expanded clones are given a class, and other clones once, few, many or no size at all.

V gene: TRBV5-1; J gene: TRBJ2-5; D gene: -; clone size: -; CDR3 protein: CASSWITGPQETQYF; CDR3 DNA: TGCGCCAGCAGTTGGATTACAGGACCCCAAGAGACCCAGTACTTC
V gene: TRBV19; J gene: TRBJ1-5; D gene: TRBD1; clone size: -; CDR3 protein: CASSFTGTGGLNQPQHF; CDR3 DNA: TGTGCCAGTAGTTTCACCGGGACAGGGGGACTCAATCAGCCCCAGCATTTT
V gene: TRBV23-1; J gene: TRBJ1-2; D gene: -; clone size: -; CDR3 protein: CAPQVAGRPGFHYGYTF; CDR3 DNA: TGCGCCCCCCAGGTAGCAGGGCGGCCCGGGTTTCACTATGGCTACACCTTC
V gene: TRBV12-3/TRBV12-4; J gene: TRBJ2-3; D gene: -; clone size: -; CDR3 protein: CASSQGDTQYF; CDR3 DNA: TGTGCCAGCAGTCAGGGAGATACGCAGTATTTT
V gene: TRBV9; J gene: TRBJ2-5; D gene: -; clone size: -; CDR3 protein: CASSVGTRETQYF; CDR3 DNA: TGTGCCAGCAGCGTAGGGACGCGTGAGACCCAGTACTTC
V gene: TRBV20-1; J gene: TRBJ1-4; D gene: -; clone size: -; CDR3 protein: CSVRVGEKLFF; CDR3 DNA: TGCAGTGTCCGGGTAGGGGAAAAACTGTTTTTT
V gene: TRBV10-3; J gene: TRBJ2-3; D gene: TRBD2; clone size: -; CDR3 protein: CAMASGTTDTQYF; CDR3 DNA: TGTGCCATGGCTAGCGGAACCACAGATACGCAGTATTTT
V gene: TRBV9; J gene: TRBJ1-1; D gene: -; clone size: -; CDR3 protein: CASSVTQDTEAFF; CDR3 DNA: TGTGCCAGCAGCGTAACGCAGGACACTGAAGCTTTCTTT
V gene: TRBV10-3; J gene: TRBJ1-4; D gene: -; clone size: -; CDR3 protein: CASSLTDNNLEKLFF; CDR3 DNA: TGTGCCTCAAGTCTGACAGACAACAACCTTGAAAAACTGTTTTTT
V gene: TRBV5-4; J gene: TRBJ1-1; D gene: -; clone size: -; CDR3 protein: CASSQRGNTEAFF; CDR3 DNA: TGTGCCAGCAGCCAACGGGGGAACACTGAAGCTTTCTTT
V gene: TRBV4-2; J gene: TRBJ2-3; D gene: -; clone size: once; CDR3 protein: CASSQVHSRGTDTQYF; CDR3 DNA: TGTGCCAGCAGCCAAGTTCACTCCAGAGGCACAGATACGCAGTATTTT
V gene: TRBV9; J gene: TRBJ2-7; D gene: TRBD2; clone size: -; CDR3 protein: CASSGAGVEQYF; CDR3 DNA: TGTGCCAGCAGCGGGGCGGGGGTTGAGCAGTACTTC
V gene: TRBV7-2; J gene: TRBJ2-7; D gene: TRBD1; clone size: -; CDR3 protein: CASSATTGGLYEQYF; CDR3 DNA: TGTGCCAGCAGCGCAACTACAGGGGGCCTCTACGAGCAGTACTTC
V gene: TRBV4-3; J gene: TRBJ1-1; D gene: -; clone size: -; CDR3 protein: CASSRFTGTKERNTEAFF; CDR3 DNA: TGCGCCAGCAGCCGATTTACAGGGACCAAAGAACGGAACACTGAAGCTTTCTTT
V gene: TRBV2; J gene: TRBJ1-5; D gene: -; clone size: -; CDR3 protein: CASSVRYSNQPQHF; CDR3 DNA: TGTGCCAGCAGTGTACGGTATAGCAATCAGCCCCAGCATTTT
V gene: TRBV7-7; J gene: TRBJ2-2; D gene: -; clone size: -; CDR3 protein: CASSLVPGELFF; CDR3 DNA: TGTGCTAGCAGCTTAGTACCCGGGGAGCTGTTTTTT
V gene: TRBV4-1; J gene: TRBJ2-1; D gene: -; clone size: -; CDR3 protein: CASSQDGYEQFF; CDR3 DNA: TGCGCCAGCAGCCAAGATGGGTATGAGCAGTTCTTC
V gene: TRBV20-1; J gene: TRBJ2-1; D gene: TRBD2; clone size: -; CDR3 protein: CSASPALAYNEQFF; CDR3 DNA: TGCAGTGCTAGTCCGGCACTAGCGTACAATGAGCAGTTCTTC
V gene: TRBV18; J gene: TRBJ2-5; D gene: -; clone size: -; CDR3 protein: CASSPQETQYF; CDR3 DNA: TGTGCCAGCTCACCCCAAGAGACCCAGTACTTC
V gene: TRBV9; J gene: TRBJ1-4; D gene: -; clone size: -; CDR3 protein: CASSRGVNEKLFF; CDR3 DNA: TGTGCCAGCAGTCGAGGGGTTAATGAAAAACTGTTTTTT
V gene: TRBV19; J gene: TRBJ2-7; D gene: TRBD2; clone size: -; CDR3 protein: CASSTTSGHYEQYF; CDR3 DNA: TGTGCCAGTAGTACCACTAGCGGCCACTACGAGCAGTACTTC
V gene: TRBV13; J gene: TRBJ2-3; D gene: TRBD1; clone size: -; CDR3 protein: CASSPRDREFTDTQYF; CDR3 DNA: TGTGCCAGCAGCCCCCGGGACAGGGAATTCACAGATACGCAGTATTTT
V gene: TRBV6-2/TRBV6-3; J gene: TRBJ1-1; D gene: TRBD1; clone size: -; CDR3 protein: CASSYTRPGTAEAFF; CDR3 DNA: TGTGCCAGCAGTTACACACGTCCCGGGACAGCCGAAGCTTTCTTT
V gene: TRBV12-3/TRBV12-4; J gene: TRBJ1-1; D gene: TRBD1; clone size: -; CDR3 protein: CASSLTGAREAFF; CDR3 DNA: TGTGCCAGCAGTCTTACAGGGGCCCGGGAAGCTTTCTTT
V gene: TRBV9; J gene: TRBJ1-6; D gene: -; clone size: -; CDR3 protein: CASARGGTNGSPLHF; CDR3 DNA: TGTGCCAGCGCAAGAGGGGGAACGAATGGTTCACCCCTCCACTTT
V gene: TRBV29-1; J gene: TRBJ1-4; D gene: -; clone size: -; CDR3 protein: CSVVRGEKLFF; CDR3 DNA: TGCAGCGTTGTGCGGGGTGAAAAACTGTTTTTT
V gene: TRBV2; J gene: TRBJ2-2; D gene: -; clone size: -; CDR3 protein: CASIGESRTGELFF; CDR3 DNA: TGTGCCAGCATAGGGGAGAGCCGTACCGGGGAGCTGTTTTTT
V gene: TRBV7-3; J gene: TRBJ2-6; D gene: -; clone size: few; CDR3 protein: CASGVNSGANVLTF; CDR3 DNA: TGTGCCAGCGGGGTGAACTCTGGGGCCAACGTCCTGACTTTC
V gene: TRBV29-1; J gene: TRBJ1-1; D gene: -; clone size: -; CDR3 protein: CSVAHSHEAFF; CDR3 DNA: TGCAGCGTTGCTCACAGTCATGAAGCTTTCTTT
V gene: TRBV12-3/TRBV12-4; J gene: TRBJ2-1; D gene: -; clone size: -; CDR3 protein: CASSSRPEQFF; CDR3 DNA: TGTGCCAGCAGTTCCCGCCCTGAGCAGTTCTTC
V gene: TRBV11-3; J gene: TRBJ2-3; D gene: -; clone size: -; CDR3 protein: CASSSATETQYF; CDR3 DNA: TGTGCCAGCAGCTCGGCAACGGAGACGCAGTATTTT
V gene: TRBV7-9; J gene: TRBJ1-2; D gene: -; clone size: -; CDR3 protein: CASSLPLQYGYTF; CDR3 DNA: TGTGCCAGCAGCTTACCCCTCCAGTATGGCTACACCTTC
V gene: TRBV28; J gene: TRBJ1-1; D gene: -; clone size: -; CDR3 protein: CASTGTPNTEAFF; CDR3 DNA: TGTGCCAGCACAGGTACCCCGAACACTGAAGCTTTCTTT
V gene: TRBV30; J gene: TRBJ2-2; D gene: TRBD1; clone size: few; CDR3 protein: CACRQGPGELFF; CDR3 DNA: TGTGCCTGTAGACAGGGGCCCGGGGAGCTGTTTTTT
V gene: TRBV11-3; J gene: TRBJ2-1; D gene: TRBD1; clone size: -; CDR3 protein: CASSLSRTGGEQFF; CDR3 DNA: TGTGCCAGCAGCTTATCCAGGACAGGGGGTGAGCAGTTCTTC
V gene: TRBV7-2; J gene: TRBJ1-3; D gene: -; clone size: -; CDR3 protein: CASSPAVSGNTIYF; CDR3 DNA: TGTGCCAGCAGCCCGGCGGTCTCTGGAAACACCATATATTTT
V gene: TRBV4-3; J gene: TRBJ2-1; D gene: -; clone size: -; CDR3 protein: CASSPRGVLSGSYNEQFF; CDR3 DNA: TGCGCCAGCAGCCCAAGGGGTGTTCTGTCCGGTTCCTACAATGAGCAGTTCTTC
V gene: TRBV29-1; J gene: TRBJ1-2; D gene: TRBD1; clone size: once; CDR3 protein: CSANLGQGNGYTF; CDR3 DNA: TGCAGCGCTAACCTTGGACAGGGAAATGGCTACACCTTC
V gene: TRBV5-4; J gene: TRBJ1-3; D gene: -; clone size: -; CDR3 protein: CASSLQGSGNTIYF; CDR3 DNA: TGTGCCAGCAGCTTGCAGGGTTCTGGAAACACCATATATTTT
V gene: TRBV19; J gene: TRBJ1-2; D gene: -; clone size: -; CDR3 protein: CASSTEHLANYGYTF; CDR3 DNA: TGTGCCAGTAGTACGGAACACCTAGCTAACTATGGCTACACCTTC
V gene: TRBV18; J gene: TRBJ1-5; D gene: -; clone size: -; CDR3 protein: CASSPTGDQPQHF; CDR3 DNA: TGTGCCAGCTCACCTACTGGGGATCAGCCCCAGCATTTT
V gene: TRBV19; J gene: TRBJ1-5; D gene: TRBD1; clone size: -; CDR3 protein: CALNVRQGGGNQPQHF; CDR3 DNA: TGTGCCTTAAACGTCCGGCAGGGGGGCGGGAATCAGCCCCAGCATTTT